The 4 T cell receptor beta chains below all came from one sample that was sequenced in a study of blood T cell repertoires in COVID-19. Measured with immunoSEQ multiplex PCR; TCRdb has only the in-frame clones, and not every one. The data hold over 90,000 clones, with 84% observed a single time. What was sequenced was peripheral blood. The receptors here all came from a human donor in a cohort sampled during active COVID-19.

V usage is TRBV18 and J usage is TRBJ2-5; D unclear. The germline V and J ends were trimmed by 3 bases and 5 bases, with 16 bases remaining between them. The CDR3 spans 15 residues. Looked up from germline, CDR1 is KGHSH and CDR2 is LQKENI. This CDR3 reads CASSPPVGRGETQYF. The CDR3 DNA reads TGTGCCAGCTCACCCCCCGTGGGCCGTGGGGAGACCCAGTACTTC.

The V call is TRBV29-1, the J call TRBJ1-1; no clear D gene. Deletions cut 4 bases from V and 6 bases from J, with 9 bases between. This CDR3 region has 11 residues. The germline V gene has CDR1 SQVTM and CDR2 ANQGSEA. The CDR3 nucleotides read TGCAGCGTTGCCTCCGAGCCTGAAGCTTTCTTT. It specifies CSVASEPEAFF.

V usage is TRBV5-4 and J usage is TRBJ1-2; 11 bases map to TRBD1. The CDR3 length is 16 residues. Per germline, CDR1 SGHNT and CDR2 YYREEE (reference sequence). V was clipped by 3 bases and J by 5 bases; unmatched bases: 9. The DNA for the CDR3 is TGTGCCAGCAGCTCTCCGCGGACAGGGGGCTTGTATGGCTACACCTTC. It specifies CASSSPRTGGLYGYTF.

The V gene is TRBV2, the J gene TRBJ2-5; 7 bases are a match to TRBD2. Germline CDR1 SNHLY, CDR2 FYNNEI. The trim removed 4 bases at V and 10 bases at J, leaving 18 bases unmatched. The length of the CDR3 is 16 residues. The CDR3 DNA follows: TGTGCCAGCAGTGCCGTGGGCGGCACGGGGGGTCGGGGCCAGTACTTC. This gives the protein CASSAVGGTGGRGQYF.